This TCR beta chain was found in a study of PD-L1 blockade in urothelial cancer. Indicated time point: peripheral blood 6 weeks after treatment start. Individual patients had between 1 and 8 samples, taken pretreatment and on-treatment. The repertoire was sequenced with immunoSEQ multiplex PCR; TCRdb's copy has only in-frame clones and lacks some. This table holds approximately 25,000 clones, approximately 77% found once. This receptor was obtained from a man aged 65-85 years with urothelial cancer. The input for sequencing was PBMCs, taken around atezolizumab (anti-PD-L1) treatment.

CDR3 region: CASSLGSGVGNQPQHF. The DNA of the CDR3 is TGTGCCAGCAGCTTGGGAAGCGGCGTAGGCAATCAGCCCCAGCATTTT. The V call is TRBV5-6, the J call TRBJ1-5, with unresolved D. Germline assignment: CDR1 SGHDT and CDR2 YYEEEE. The CDR3 extends over 16 amino acids. Trimming pared 0 bases from V and 2 bases from J, leaving 12 bases between.